This T cell receptor beta chain was captured in a study of blood T cell repertoires in COVID-19. Authors' data handling: Estimation of nucleated cell counts relied on the amplification of reference gene primers. Using immunoSEQ multiplex PCR, the repertoire was profiled, and TCRdb retains in-frame clones only, with some absent. From that table come the V and J calls and clone size; the DNA was used to work out D and trimming. The profile shows some 270,000 clones, roughly 89% of them singletons. As concerns this clone: The sample contains more than one DNA sequence encoding this CDR3.

CDR1 and CDR2 from the germline V gene are LNHDA and SQIVND (reference sequence). The ends lost 6 bases at V and 2 bases at J; junction bases unmatched: 7. This CDR3 has 15 residues. The sequence was collected from a man younger than 40 with acute or convalescent COVID-19. The sequenced material came from peripheral blood. The chain has TRBV19 and TRBJ1-5; 7 bases fit TRBD1. The chain's CDR3 is CASRSTGARNQPQHF. In nucleotides, the CDR3 is TGTGCCAGTAGATCTACAGGGGCCCGCAATCAGCCCCAGCATTTT.